This T cell receptor (beta chain) originates from a study of CD8 T cells in ankylosing spondylitis. V shed 6 bases and J shed 1 base, with 17 bases lying between them. Germline-derived CDR1 and CDR2 are DFQATT and SNEGSKA (reference sequence). The CDR3 is made up of 15 amino acids. From the 5' RACE reads, TCRdb called clonotypes with MiXCR, one entry per CDR3 protein. The profile shows under 400,000 distinct CDR3 sequences, around a tenth of them singletons. This clonotype was seen at least ten times. The genes are TRBV20-1 and TRBJ2-3; perhaps TRBD2 as D (6 bases). This TCR was sampled from a female donor with ankylosing spondylitis or in good health (not recorded which). Sequenced input: blood, either unsorted or a sorted T cell fraction (not recorded which). The CDR3 DNA follows: TGCAGTGCGCGGGATTTAAATAAGGGCACAGATACGCAGTATTTT. Its translation is CSARDLNKGTDTQYF.